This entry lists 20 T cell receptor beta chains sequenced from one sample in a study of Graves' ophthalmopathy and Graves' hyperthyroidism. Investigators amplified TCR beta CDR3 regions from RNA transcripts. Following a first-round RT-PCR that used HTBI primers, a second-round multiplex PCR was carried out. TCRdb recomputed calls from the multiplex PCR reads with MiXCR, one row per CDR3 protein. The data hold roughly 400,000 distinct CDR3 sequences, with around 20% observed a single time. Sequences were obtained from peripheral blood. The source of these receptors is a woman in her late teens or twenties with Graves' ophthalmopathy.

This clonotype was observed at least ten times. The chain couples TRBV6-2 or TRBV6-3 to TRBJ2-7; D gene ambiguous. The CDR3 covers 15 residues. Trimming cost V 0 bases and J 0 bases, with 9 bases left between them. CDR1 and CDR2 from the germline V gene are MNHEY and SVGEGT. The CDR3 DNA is TGTGCCAGCAGTTACTCGCCAGCGAACTCCTACGAGCAGTACTTC. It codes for CASSYSPANSYEQYF.

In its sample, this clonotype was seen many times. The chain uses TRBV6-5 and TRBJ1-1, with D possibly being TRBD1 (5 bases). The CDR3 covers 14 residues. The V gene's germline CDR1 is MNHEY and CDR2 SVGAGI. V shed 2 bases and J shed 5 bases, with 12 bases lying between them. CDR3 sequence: CASSYTIRVTEAFF. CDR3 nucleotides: TGTGCCAGCAGTTACACAATCAGGGTAACTGAAGCTTTCTTT.

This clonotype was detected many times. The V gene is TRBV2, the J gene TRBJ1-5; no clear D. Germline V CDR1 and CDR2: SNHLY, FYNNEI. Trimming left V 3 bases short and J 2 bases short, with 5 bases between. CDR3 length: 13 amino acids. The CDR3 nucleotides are TGTGCCAGCAGTGAGTGGGGCAATCAGCCCCAGCATTTT. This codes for CASSEWGNQPQHF. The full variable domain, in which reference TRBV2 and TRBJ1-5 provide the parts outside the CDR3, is EPEVTQTPSHQVTQMGQEVILRCVPISNHLYFYWYRQILGQKVEFLVSFYNNEISEKSEIFDDQFSVERPDGSNFTLKIRSTKLEDSAMYFCASSEWGNQPQHFGDGTRLSIL.

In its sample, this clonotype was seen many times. The CDR3 sequence: CSATTSEGSYEQYF. The CDR3 DNA sequence: TGCAGTGCTACTACTAGCGAGGGCTCCTACGAGCAGTACTTC. V gene TRBV20-1 combines with J gene TRBJ2-7, with 7 bases identical to TRBD2. Germline V gene lookup returns CDR1 DFQATT and CDR2 SNEGSKA (reference sequence). The trim removed 4 bases at V and 0 bases at J, leaving 6 bases unmatched. The CDR3 is 14 residues long.

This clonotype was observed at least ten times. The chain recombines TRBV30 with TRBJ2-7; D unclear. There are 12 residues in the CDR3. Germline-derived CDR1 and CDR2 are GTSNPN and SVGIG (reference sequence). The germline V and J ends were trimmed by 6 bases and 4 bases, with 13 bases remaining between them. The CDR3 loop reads CACIIRAYEQYF. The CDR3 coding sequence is TGTGCCTGCATTATAAGAGCATACGAGCAGTACTTC.

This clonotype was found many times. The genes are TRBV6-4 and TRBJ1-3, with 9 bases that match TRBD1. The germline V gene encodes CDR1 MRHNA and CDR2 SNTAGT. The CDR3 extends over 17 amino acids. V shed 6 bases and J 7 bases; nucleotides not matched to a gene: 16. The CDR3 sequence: CASSVSSGTGMVNTIYF. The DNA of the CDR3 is TGTGCCAGCAGCGTATCCTCCGGGACAGGGATGGTGAACACCATATATTTT.

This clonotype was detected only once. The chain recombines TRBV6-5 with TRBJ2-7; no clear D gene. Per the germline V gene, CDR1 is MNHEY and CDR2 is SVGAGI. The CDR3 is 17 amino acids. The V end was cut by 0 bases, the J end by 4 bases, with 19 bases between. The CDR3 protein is CASSYSTPRQARYEQYF. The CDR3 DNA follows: TGTGCCAGCAGTTACTCGACCCCGAGGCAGGCCCGGTACGAGCAGTACTTC.

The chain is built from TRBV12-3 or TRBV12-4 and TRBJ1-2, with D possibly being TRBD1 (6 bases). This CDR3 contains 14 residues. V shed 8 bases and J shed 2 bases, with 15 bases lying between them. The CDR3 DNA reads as TGTGCCAGCCGCCCCCTGGACAGAAACTATGGCTACACCTTC. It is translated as CASRPLDRNYGYTF.

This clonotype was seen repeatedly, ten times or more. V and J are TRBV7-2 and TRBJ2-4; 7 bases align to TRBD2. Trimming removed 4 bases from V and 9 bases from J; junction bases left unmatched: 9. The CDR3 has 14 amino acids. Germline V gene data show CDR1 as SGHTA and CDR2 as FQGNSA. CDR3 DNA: TGTGCCAGCAGCTCCGGACTAGTTGGAACCATTCAGTACTTC. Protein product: CASSSGLVGTIQYF.

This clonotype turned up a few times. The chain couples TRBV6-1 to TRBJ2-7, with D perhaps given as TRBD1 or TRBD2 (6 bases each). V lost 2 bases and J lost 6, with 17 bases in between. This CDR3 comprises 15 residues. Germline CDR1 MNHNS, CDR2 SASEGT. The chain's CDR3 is CASSEPTVGGSEQYF. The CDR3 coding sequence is TGTGCCAGCAGTGAACCCACGGTAGGGGGGAGCGAGCAGTACTTC.

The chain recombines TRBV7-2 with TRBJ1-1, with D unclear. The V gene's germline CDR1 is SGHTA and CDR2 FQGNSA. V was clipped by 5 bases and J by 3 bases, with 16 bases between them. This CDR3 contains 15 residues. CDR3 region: CASSARRGRDTEAFF. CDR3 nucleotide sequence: TGTGCCAGCAGCGCCCGGCGGGGTCGGGACACTGAAGCTTTCTTT.

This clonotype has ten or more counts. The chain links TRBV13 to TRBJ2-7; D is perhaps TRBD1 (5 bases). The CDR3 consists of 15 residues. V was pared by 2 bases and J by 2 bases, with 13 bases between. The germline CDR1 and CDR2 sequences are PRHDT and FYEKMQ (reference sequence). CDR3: CASSLPSETAYEQYF. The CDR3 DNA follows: TGTGCCAGCAGCTTACCTTCAGAGACAGCCTACGAGCAGTACTTC.

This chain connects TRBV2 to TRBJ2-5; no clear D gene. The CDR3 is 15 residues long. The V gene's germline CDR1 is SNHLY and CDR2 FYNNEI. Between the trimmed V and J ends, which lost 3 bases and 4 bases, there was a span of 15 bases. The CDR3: CASSEWEATRETQYF. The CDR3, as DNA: TGTGCCAGCAGTGAGTGGGAAGCGACAAGAGAGACCCAGTACTTC.

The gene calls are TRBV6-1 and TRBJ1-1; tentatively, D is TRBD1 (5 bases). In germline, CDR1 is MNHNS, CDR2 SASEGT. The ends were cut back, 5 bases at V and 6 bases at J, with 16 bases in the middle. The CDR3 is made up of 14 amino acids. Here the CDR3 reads CASSPTTGPSEAFF. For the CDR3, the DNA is TGTGCCAGCAGTCCAACAACAGGTCCCTCTGAAGCTTTCTTT.

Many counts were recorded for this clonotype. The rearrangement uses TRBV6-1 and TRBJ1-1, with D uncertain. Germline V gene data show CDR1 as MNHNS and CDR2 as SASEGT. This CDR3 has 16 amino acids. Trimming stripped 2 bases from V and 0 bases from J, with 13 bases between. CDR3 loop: CASSELGGSLNTEAFF. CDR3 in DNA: TGTGCCAGCAGTGAACTAGGTGGCAGCCTGAACACTGAAGCTTTCTTT.

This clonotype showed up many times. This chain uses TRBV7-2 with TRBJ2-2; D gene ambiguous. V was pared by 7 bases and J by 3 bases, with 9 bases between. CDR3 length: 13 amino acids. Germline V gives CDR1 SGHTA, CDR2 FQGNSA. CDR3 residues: CASIIRDTGELFF. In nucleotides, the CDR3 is TGTGCCAGCATCATTCGGGACACCGGGGAGCTGTTTTTT.

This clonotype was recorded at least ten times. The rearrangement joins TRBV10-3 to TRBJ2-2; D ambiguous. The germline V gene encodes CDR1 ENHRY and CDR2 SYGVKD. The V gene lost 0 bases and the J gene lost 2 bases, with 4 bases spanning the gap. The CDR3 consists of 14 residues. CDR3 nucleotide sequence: TGTGCCATCAGTGAGTCGTCCAACACCGGGGAGCTGTTTTTT. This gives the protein CAISESSNTGELFF.

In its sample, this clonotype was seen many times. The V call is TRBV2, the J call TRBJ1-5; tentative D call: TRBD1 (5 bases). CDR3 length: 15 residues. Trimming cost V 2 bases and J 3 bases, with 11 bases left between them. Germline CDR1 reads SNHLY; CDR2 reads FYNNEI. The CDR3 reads CASSEMGTVNQPQHF. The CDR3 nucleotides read TGTGCCAGCAGTGAAATGGGGACGGTCAATCAGCCCCAGCATTTT.

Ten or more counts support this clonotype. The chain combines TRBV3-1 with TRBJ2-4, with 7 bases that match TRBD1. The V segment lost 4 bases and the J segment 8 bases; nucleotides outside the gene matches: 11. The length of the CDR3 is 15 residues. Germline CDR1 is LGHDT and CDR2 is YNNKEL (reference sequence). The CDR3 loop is CASSPQRQGEDIQYF. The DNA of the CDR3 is TGTGCCAGCAGCCCCCAAAGACAGGGTGAGGACATTCAGTACTTC.

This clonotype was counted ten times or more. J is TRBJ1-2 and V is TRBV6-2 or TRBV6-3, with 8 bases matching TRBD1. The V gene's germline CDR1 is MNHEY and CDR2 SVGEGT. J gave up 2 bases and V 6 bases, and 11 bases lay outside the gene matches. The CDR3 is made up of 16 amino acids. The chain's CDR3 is CASRSRTGQGNYGYTF. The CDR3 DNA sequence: TGTGCCAGCAGGAGTCGGACAGGGCAAGGGAACTATGGCTACACCTTC.